What follows describes a single TCR beta chain. The antigen remains unidentified. Each sample provided at least 5.5 micrograms of extracted total RNA. Trimming cost V 5 bases and J 3 bases, with 17 bases left between them. Per the germline V gene, CDR1 is LGHDT and CDR2 is YNNKEL (reference sequence). This CDR3 is built from 15 residues. This sample is part of a study of blood T cells in healthy people across ages. Overall study findings and caveats: Whereas aged donors had fewer naive CD4+ cells, long-lived donors had more of them and higher diversity. As age increased, TCR beta diversity per million T cells fell in a roughly linear fashion.

Then a second PCR, running roughly 7 to 12 cycles, was carried out with a sample-barcoded 5' primer and a J-beta primer mix. A template-switch adaptor containing 12 random nucleotides labeled each cDNA molecule. TCRdb re-analysed the 5' RACE reads in MiXCR, keeping a single row per CDR3 protein. The sample holds 1.2 million to 1.5 million distinct CDR3 sequences, about 43% seen once. The source is a woman younger than 35 in good health. The material sequenced was blood. The chain couples TRBV3-1 to TRBJ2-7; D call uncertain. The CDR3 spells CASSDRAAINYEQYF. The CDR3 nucleotides read TGTGCCAGCAGCGATCGGGCTGCTATAAACTACGAGCAGTACTTC.